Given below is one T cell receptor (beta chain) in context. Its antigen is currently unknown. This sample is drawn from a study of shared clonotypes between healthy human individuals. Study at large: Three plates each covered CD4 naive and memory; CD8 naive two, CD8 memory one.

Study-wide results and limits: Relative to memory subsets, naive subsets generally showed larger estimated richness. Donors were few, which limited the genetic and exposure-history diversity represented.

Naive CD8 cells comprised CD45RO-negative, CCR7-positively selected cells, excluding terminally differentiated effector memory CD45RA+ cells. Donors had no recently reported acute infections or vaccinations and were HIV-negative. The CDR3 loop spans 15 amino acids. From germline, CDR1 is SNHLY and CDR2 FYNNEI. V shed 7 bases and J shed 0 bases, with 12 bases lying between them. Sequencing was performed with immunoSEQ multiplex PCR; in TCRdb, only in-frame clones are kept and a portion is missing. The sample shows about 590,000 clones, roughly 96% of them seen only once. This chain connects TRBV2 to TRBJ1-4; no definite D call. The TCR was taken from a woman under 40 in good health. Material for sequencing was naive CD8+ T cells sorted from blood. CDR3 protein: CASIFSTTTNEKLFF. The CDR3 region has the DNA TGTGCCAGCATTTTCTCGACTACAACTAATGAAAAACTGTTTTTT.